A single sample is the source of the 25 T cell receptor beta chains below, sequenced in a study of molecular identifiers for immune sequencing clone quantification. TCRdb itself ran the PCR reads through MiXCR, one entry per CDR3 protein. The sample has under 600,000 distinct CDR3 sequences; over 20% are singletons. The sample comprised naive CD8+ T cells from blood, with Jurkat cell RNA spiked in. Subset given: FACS-sorted CD8+CD4-CCR7+CD45RA+ naive T cells. Receptors originate from a human donor in good health. Some libraries in this study had Jurkat cell RNA spiked in.

This clonotype occurred a few times. The chain couples TRBV12-3 or TRBV12-4 to TRBJ1-4; the match to TRBD1 covers 12 bases. The V and J ends lost 3 bases and 10 bases, in that order; junction bases with no gene match: 6. CDR3 length equals 15 residues. This chain's CDR3 is CASSFLGTGGGKLFF. The CDR3 bases are TGTGCCAGCAGTTTCTTAGGGACAGGGGGCGGAAAACTGTTTTTT.

This clonotype was detected ten times or more. The chain is built from TRBV27 and TRBJ1-1; D is undetermined. This CDR3 is 12 amino acids long. V was shortened by 7 bases and J by 0 bases, with 6 bases between the two germline ends. The germline CDR1 and CDR2 sequences are MNHEY and SMNVEV (reference sequence). The CDR3 DNA sequence: TGTGCCAGCACTGGCTTGAACACTGAAGCTTTCTTT. It translates to CASTGLNTEAFF.

The chain recombines TRBV6-5 with TRBJ2-6; no clear D gene. The CDR3 is made up of 15 amino acids. V was trimmed by 2 bases and J by 0 bases, leaving 5 bases between them. CDR1 and CDR2 from the germline V gene are MNHEY and SVGAGI. The CDR3 loop is CASSYEFSGANVLTF. Written as DNA, the CDR3 is TGTGCCAGCAGTTACGAATTCTCTGGGGCCAACGTCCTGACTTTC.

This clonotype has ten or more counts. The CDR3: CASSSLLDYNEQFF. CDR3 in DNA: TGTGCCAGCAGCTCGTTATTGGACTACAATGAGCAGTTCTTC. V and J are TRBV7-2 and TRBJ2-1; unclear D gene. The CDR3 is 14 amino acids. In germline, CDR1 is SGHTA, CDR2 FQGNSA. Trimming removed 4 bases at V and 3 bases at J, with 10 bases between.

This clonotype was observed once. A read error may account for a junction end that differs from germline. The V gene is TRBV19, the J gene TRBJ2-1; TRBD2 matches 7 bases. There are 15 residues in the CDR3. Germline assignment: CDR1 LNHDA and CDR2 SQIVND (reference sequence). The CDR3 DNA sequence: TGTGCCAGTAGTAGAGCGGGAAGCTCCTACAATGAGCGGTTCTTC. Protein sequence: CASSRAGSSYNERFF.

This clonotype was seen many times. J is TRBJ2-7 and V is TRBV7-9; D possibly corresponds to TRBD2 (5 bases). Trimming took off 5 bases at V and 1 base at J, with 9 bases between the two ends. Germline CDR1 and CDR2: SEHNR and FQNEAQ (reference sequence). This CDR3 has 13 amino acids. The DNA for the CDR3 is TGTGCCAGCAGCGACGGGGTTTCCTACGAGCAGTACTTC. Protein: CASSDGVSYEQYF. The complete variable domain, with remaining parts taken from reference TRBV7-9 and TRBJ2-7, reads DTGVSQNPRHKITKRGQNVTFRCDPISEHNRLYWYRQTLGQGPEFLTYFQNEAQLEKSRLLSDRFSAERPKGSFSTLEIQRTEQGDSAMYLCASSDGVSYEQYFGPGTRLTVT.

The chain combines TRBV7-9 with TRBJ2-7; 7 bases are a match to TRBD1. CDR1 is SEHNR, CDR2 FQNEAQ, per germline (reference sequence). This CDR3 spans 13 amino acids. V was pared by 5 bases and J by 4 bases, with 5 bases of the junction left unmatched. This chain's CDR3 is CASSPMTGYEQYF. CDR3 sequence (DNA): TGTGCCAGCAGCCCAATGACAGGGTACGAGCAGTACTTC. The full variable domain, its missing parts supplied by reference TRBV7-9 and TRBJ2-7, is DTGVSQNPRHKITKRGQNVTFRCDPISEHNRLYWYRQTLGQGPEFLTYFQNEAQLEKSRLLSDRFSAERPKGSFSTLEIQRTEQGDSAMYLCASSPMTGYEQYFGPGTRLTVT.

This clonotype occurred many times. This rearrangement joins TRBV30 to TRBJ1-4; D remains ambiguous. The germline V gene encodes CDR1 GTSNPN and CDR2 SVGIG (reference sequence). This CDR3 is built from 14 residues. The V gene lost 3 bases and the J gene lost 8 bases, with 16 bases spanning the gap. CDR3 DNA: TGTGCCTGGAGCCCCGGGTCCCAGGCCGAAAAACTGTTTTTT. It is translated as CAWSPGSQAEKLFF.

This clonotype was seen more than once but under ten times. V gene TRBV27 combines with J gene TRBJ1-2, with 10 bases that match TRBD1. The CDR3 consists of 15 residues. V was clipped by 5 bases and J by 2 bases; unmatched bases: 5. The germline V gene has CDR1 MNHEY and CDR2 SMNVEV (reference sequence). Here the CDR3 reads CASSNPTGGNYGYTF. The CDR3, as DNA: TGTGCCAGCAGTAACCCGACAGGGGGCAACTATGGCTACACCTTC.

This clonotype has only one observation. This may be a read error: a much more frequent sequence differs by one nucleotide. This rearrangement joins TRBV7-9 to TRBJ1-5; the D gene is possibly TRBD1 (5 bases). The CDR3 contains 16 residues. Germline V gene sequence: CDR1 SEHNR, CDR2 FQNEAQ (reference sequence). The CDR3 reads CASSPSGWGVNRPQHF. CDR3 DNA: TGTGCCAGCAGCCCCTCTGGTTGGGGGGTTAATCGGCCCCAGCATTTT.

This clonotype was detected ten times or more. One junction end does not reproduce the germline sequence, and a read error may be involved. The chain employs TRBV4-1 and TRBJ2-7; perhaps TRBD1 as D (6 bases). This CDR3 contains 15 residues. Germline CDR1 and CDR2: MGHRA and YSYEKL. This chain's CDR3 is CASSQPGQGSYEQYF. The CDR3 nucleotides read TGTGCCAGCAGCCAGCCTGGCCAGGGGAGCTACGAGCAGTACTTC.

This clonotype was found many times. This chain joins TRBV20-1 and TRBJ2-3, with 10 positions matching TRBD2. Germline CDR1 is DFQATT and CDR2 is SNEGSKA (reference sequence). The J segment lost 6 bases and the V segment lost 3 bases, leaving 6 bases of the junction unmatched. The CDR3 extends over 14 amino acids. CDR3 bases: TGCAGTGCTAGCGGTTCTAGCGGGGGTGATACGCAGTATTTT. As protein: CSASGSSGGDTQYF.

In this sample, this clonotype turned up many times. V is TRBV24-1 and J is TRBJ2-5; no clear D. The CDR3 consists of 12 residues. From germline, CDR1 is KGHDR and CDR2 SFDVKD. Trimming took 0 bases from V and 4 from J, leaving 2 bases between them. CDR3 sequence (DNA): TGTGCCACCAGTGATTTGGTAGAGACCCAGTACTTC. Its translation: CATSDLVETQYF.

This clonotype has ten or more counts. V gene TRBV13 combines with J gene TRBJ1-1; D unresolved. Trimming left V 5 bases short and J 0 bases short, with 13 bases between. The CDR3 covers 15 residues. CDR1 is PRHDT and CDR2 is FYEKMQ in the germline V gene (reference sequence). The CDR3 is CASSPKGVLNTEAFF. The CDR3 DNA follows: TGTGCCAGCAGCCCTAAGGGAGTTCTGAACACTGAAGCTTTCTTT.

The gene calls are TRBV6-1 and TRBJ2-1, with D possibly TRBD2 on 5 matching bases. Germline V lookup: CDR1 MNHNS, CDR2 SASEGT. The CDR3 totals 11 residues. V was pared by 4 bases and J by 15 bases, with 13 bases between. CDR3 nucleotides: TGTGCCAGCAGTGCGGGATCCCGGGGGTTCTTC. Translating it yields CASSAGSRGFF.

This clonotype was observed at least ten times. The chain joins TRBV29-1 to TRBJ2-5; D tentatively fits TRBD1 or TRBD2 (5 bases each). The V and J ends lost 3 bases and 4 bases respectively, with 12 bases between them. There are 13 residues in the CDR3. Germline V gives CDR1 SQVTM, CDR2 ANQGSEA. The CDR3 DNA sequence: TGCAGCGTTGATCAGCCGGGGACAGAGACCCAGTACTTC. Residues: CSVDQPGTETQYF.

At least ten counts were recorded for this clonotype. CDR3 nucleotide sequence: TGTGCCAGCAGCGCCCGGACAGAACTCACCGGGGAGCTGTTTTTT. The encoded protein is CASSARTELTGELFF. The V and J genes are TRBV7-9 and TRBJ2-2, with D perhaps TRBD1 (6 bases). V was trimmed by 5 bases and J by 4 bases, leaving 14 bases between them. Germline CDR1 reads SEHNR; CDR2 reads FQNEAQ (reference sequence). The CDR3 contains 15 residues.

Of note for this clonotype: Since a much larger clone is just one base distant, this may be a read error. The chain uses TRBV4-2 and TRBJ2-2, with D maybe TRBD2 (6 bases). In germline, CDR1 is LGHNA, CDR2 YNFKEQ. The CDR3 contains 15 residues. The CDR3 here is CASSQDNSYTGGLFF. Here the CDR3 DNA reads TGTGCCAGCAGCCAAGATAACAGTTACACCGGGGGGCTGTTTTTT.

This sequence joins TRBV30 and TRBJ2-7, with D uncertain. The germline gives CDR1 GTSNPN, CDR2 SVGIG (reference sequence). This CDR3 spans 16 amino acids. V was trimmed by 0 bases and J by 0 bases, leaving 15 bases between them. CDR3 sequence: CAWSVGLGVFSYEQYF. The CDR3 coding sequence is TGTGCCTGGAGTGTTGGGCTAGGCGTGTTCTCCTACGAGCAGTACTTC.

This clonotype has only a few counts. The chain employs TRBV19 and TRBJ2-3, with 10 nucleotides matching TRBD1. The CDR3 contains 14 residues. Trimming removed 10 bases from V and 3 bases from J; junction bases left unmatched: 7. The germline V gene encodes CDR1 LNHDA and CDR2 SQIVND (reference sequence). The CDR3 DNA reads TGTGCCACAAAACCGGGACAGGGGACAGATACGCAGTATTTT. This encodes CATKPGQGTDTQYF.

This clonotype was seen more than once but under ten times. The chain recombines TRBV28 with TRBJ1-6; no reliable D call. In germline, CDR1 is MDHEN, CDR2 SYDVKM. V lost 5 bases to trimming and J lost 13 bases, with 15 bases between them. CDR3 size: 13 residues. In nucleotides, the CDR3 is TGTGCCAGCAGTCCCTCTTCCCGTACCCCCCTCCACTTT. The encoded protein is CASSPSSRTPLHF.

With respect to this clonotype: Just one base apart from a much larger clone, this may be a read error. The genes are TRBV20-1 and TRBJ2-2; the D gene is possibly TRBD2 (5 bases). The CDR3 is made up of 16 amino acids. The germline CDR1 and CDR2 sequences are DFQATT and SNEGSKA (reference sequence). Here the CDR3 reads CSARDRTRVGTGELLF. The CDR3, as DNA: TGCAGTGCTAGAGATCGAACTAGAGTGGGAACCGGGGAGCTGCTTTTT.

This clonotype was counted many times. The rearrangement joins TRBV5-4 to TRBJ1-1; no clear D gene. With 0 bases removed from V and 1 base from J, the gap between germline ends came to 7 bases. The CDR3 is 14 amino acids. Germline CDR1 is SGHNT and CDR2 is YYREEE (reference sequence). CDR3 bases: TGTGCCAGCAGCTTGGGAACGGAGAACACTGAAGCTTTCTTT. As protein: CASSLGTENTEAFF. Together with reference TRBV5-4 and TRBJ1-1, the CDR3 gives the full variable domain: ETGVTQSPTHLIKTRGQQVTLRCSSQSGHNTVSWYQQALGQGPQFIFQYYREEENGRGNFPPRFSGLQFPNYSSELNVNALELDDSALYLCASSLGTENTEAFFGQGTRLTVV.

Only a few counts were recorded for this clonotype. DNA of the CDR3: TGCGCCAGCAGCCCCGCTCCGGGACAGGGTAGTCAGCCCCAGCATTTT. Amino acid sequence: CASSPAPGQGSQPQHF. The gene calls are TRBV5-1 and TRBJ1-5; 9 bases are shared with TRBD1. The CDR3 is 16 amino acids. V gave up 4 bases and J gave up 6 bases; unmatched junction bases: 11. Germline lookup yields CDR1 SGHRS and CDR2 YFSETQ.

On this clonotype: The junction departs from germline at one end; a sequencing error may be responsible. The chain employs TRBV12-3 or TRBV12-4 and TRBJ2-3; 12 nucleotides align to TRBD2. The CDR3 extends over 16 amino acids. This CDR3 is CAGRPPSGRGTDTQYF. The CDR3 region has the DNA TGTGCCGGCAGACCCCCTAGCGGGAGGGGCACAGATACGCAGTATTTT.